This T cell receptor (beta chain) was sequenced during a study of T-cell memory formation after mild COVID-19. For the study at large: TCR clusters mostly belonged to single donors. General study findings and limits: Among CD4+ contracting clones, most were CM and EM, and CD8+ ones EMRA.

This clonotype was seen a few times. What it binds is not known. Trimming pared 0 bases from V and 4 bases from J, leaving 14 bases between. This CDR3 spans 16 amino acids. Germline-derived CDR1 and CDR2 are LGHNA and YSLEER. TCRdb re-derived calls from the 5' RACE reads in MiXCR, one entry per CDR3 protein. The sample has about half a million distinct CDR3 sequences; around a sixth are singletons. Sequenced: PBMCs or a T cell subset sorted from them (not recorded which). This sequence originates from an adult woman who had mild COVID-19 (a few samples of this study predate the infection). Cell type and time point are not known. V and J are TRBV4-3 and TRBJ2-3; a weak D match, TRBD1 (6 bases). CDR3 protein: CASSQDHSKGADTQYF. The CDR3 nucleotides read TGCGCCAGCAGCCAAGATCATAGTAAGGGGGCAGATACGCAGTATTTT.